The entry that follows covers one T cell receptor (beta chain) sequence. The data stem from a study of T cell changes during pregnancy in multiple sclerosis. Repertoires were generated with immunoSEQ multiplex PCR, while TCRdb's copy carries only in-frame clones and drops some. The sample consists of about 55,000 clones, less than 95% of them appearing once. J lost 3 bases, V lost 3 bases, and 3 bases had no gene match. Per the germline V gene, CDR1 is SEHNR and CDR2 is FQNEAQ (reference sequence). The CDR3 contains 14 residues. This TCR derives from a female donor with multiple sclerosis, enrolled in a pregnancy study. The material sequenced was CD8+ T cells from peripheral blood mononuclear cells, taken after pregnancy. The chain employs TRBV7-9 and TRBJ2-7; 9 bases fit TRBD1. The CDR3 nucleotides are TGTGCCAGCAGCTTCCGACAGGGGGTCTACGAGCAGTACTTC. It codes for CASSFRQGVYEQYF. Together with reference TRBV7-9 and TRBJ2-7, the CDR3 gives the full variable domain: DTGVSQNPRHKITKRGQNVTFRCDPISEHNRLYWYRQTLGQGPEFLTYFQNEAQLEKSRLLSDRFSAERPKGSFSTLEIQRTEQGDSAMYLCASSFRQGVYEQYFGPGTRLTVT.